This is a list of T cell receptor beta chains from one sample in a study of T cells in Graves' hyperthyroidism and ophthalmopathy. TCRdb ran MiXCR on the multiplex PCR reads and lists one entry per CDR3 protein. The table has roughly 550,000 distinct CDR3 sequences, around 16% seen once; the top ten hold 29%. Sequenced: blood. These receptor sequences come from a woman between 25 and 40 years old with Graves' ophthalmopathy. Each CDR3 is given with its conserved first and last residue. Each record gives: CDR3 length, D gene, V gene, clone size, J gene, CDR3 DNA, CDR3 protein. D genes are given only for firm matches. Only some rows state a clone size, as once, few, many or a class for expanded clones.

length: 12
D: NA
V: TRBV19
size: NA
J: TRBJ1-1
DNA: TGTGCCTCGGGACGGACACCTACTGAAGCTTTCTTT
CDR3: CASGRTPTEAFF

length: 15
D: NA
V: TRBV11-2
size: many
J: TRBJ1-1
DNA: TGTGCCAGCAGCTTAGAGCCGGGGTCGAACACTGAAGCTTTCTTT
CDR3: CASSLEPGSNTEAFF

length: 16
D: TRBD2
V: TRBV20-1
size: few
J: TRBJ2-1
DNA: TGCAGTGCTAGAGACGGCGGGAGGAGCTCCTACAATGAGCAGTTCTTC
CDR3: CSARDGGRSSYNEQFF

length: 16
D: TRBD2
V: TRBV24-1
size: few
J: TRBJ2-5
DNA: TGTGCCACCAGTGCCTCCGGGACTAGCGGAGAAGAGACCCAGTACTTC
CDR3: CATSASGTSGEETQYF

length: 15
D: NA
V: TRBV7-6
size: many
J: TRBJ1-4
DNA: TGTGCCAGCAGCTTAGGGGGCCAGTTTAATGAAAAACTGTTTTTT
CDR3: CASSLGGQFNEKLFF

length: 16
D: NA
V: TRBV10-2
size: once
J: TRBJ1-2
DNA: TGCGCCAGCAGTGAGTCCAAGGGAATCGAGAACTATGGCTACACCTTC
CDR3: CASSESKGIENYGYTF

length: 16
D: TRBD2
V: TRBV10-2
size: NA
J: TRBJ2-7
DNA: TGCGCCAGCAGTGGAGATAGCGGGAGGGCTGCAGGCGAGCAGTACTTC
CDR3: CASSGDSGRAAGEQYF

length: 11
D: NA
V: TRBV29-1
size: NA
J: TRBJ2-2
DNA: TGCAGCGTTCGACAGGCCGGGGAGCTGTTTTTT
CDR3: CSVRQAGELFF

length: 15
D: TRBD1
V: TRBV30
size: NA
J: TRBJ1-2
DNA: TGTGCCTGGCGATATTCGGGACAGGGCCTTTATGGCTACACCTTC
CDR3: CAWRYSGQGLYGYTF

length: 17
D: NA
V: TRBV6-2/TRBV6-3
size: many
J: TRBJ2-1
DNA: TGTGCCAGCAGTCGTCAGATTGTAATTTCGGGATACAATGAGCAGTTCTTC
CDR3: CASSRQIVISGYNEQFF

length: 14
D: NA
V: TRBV4-1
size: few
J: TRBJ2-1
DNA: TGCGCCAGCGGCCAAGTTTCGGGCTCCAATGAGCAGTTCTTC
CDR3: CASGQVSGSNEQFF

length: 13
D: TRBD2
V: TRBV12-3/TRBV12-4
size: many
J: TRBJ2-7
DNA: TGTGCCAGCATAGATAGCGGGAAGTTCGGGCAGTACTTC
CDR3: CASIDSGKFGQYF

length: 12
D: TRBD2
V: TRBV30
size: many
J: TRBJ2-5
DNA: TGTGCCGGTAGCGGGAGGGGAGAGACCCAGTACTTC
CDR3: CAGSGRGETQYF

length: 13
D: NA
V: TRBV10-3
size: many
J: TRBJ1-1
DNA: TGTGCCATCAGTGAGTTCGATGGCGGGGAAGCTTTCTTT
CDR3: CAISEFDGGEAFF

length: 13
D: NA
V: TRBV6-1
size: few
J: TRBJ2-7
DNA: TGTGCCCTGAAGGGGGTAGTCGGGTACGAGCAGTACTTC
CDR3: CALKGVVGYEQYF

length: 14
D: TRBD1
V: TRBV6-1
size: many
J: TRBJ1-2
DNA: TGTGCCAGCAGTCAAGACAGGGGCAACTATGGCTACACCTTC
CDR3: CASSQDRGNYGYTF

length: 15
D: TRBD2
V: TRBV20-1
size: NA
J: TRBJ2-4
DNA: TGCAGTGCTAGAGATAGGCGAAGCGGGAGAGACATTCAGTACTTC
CDR3: CSARDRRSGRDIQYF

length: 16
D: TRBD1
V: TRBV5-1
size: many
J: TRBJ1-1
DNA: TGCGCCAGCAGCTTGGCAACAGGGGGCGCGGGCACTGAAGCTTTCTTT
CDR3: CASSLATGGAGTEAFF

length: 12
D: NA
V: TRBV27
size: many
J: TRBJ2-1
DNA: TGTGCCAGCAGTATCCCTAGCAGTGAGCAGTTCTTC
CDR3: CASSIPSSEQFF

length: 15
D: TRBD2
V: TRBV27
size: NA
J: TRBJ2-1
DNA: TGTGCCAGCAAGGCGGGACTAGCGGCCTTCAATGAGCAGTTCTTC
CDR3: CASKAGLAAFNEQFF

length: 13
D: NA
V: TRBV7-9
size: few
J: TRBJ1-2
DNA: TGTGCCAGCGGACTCGCCCGAAACAGGGACGACACCTTC
CDR3: CASGLARNRDDTF

length: 16
D: NA
V: TRBV13
size: NA
J: TRBJ2-1
DNA: TGTGCCAGCAGCTTAGAAATTGGAGCGCCCAACAATGAGCAGTTCTTC
CDR3: CASSLEIGAPNNEQFF

length: 14
D: NA
V: TRBV20-1
size: NA
J: TRBJ1-5
DNA: TGCAGTGCTAGAAGCGCATCCCATGGTCAGCCCCAGCATTTT
CDR3: CSARSASHGQPQHF

length: 17
D: NA
V: TRBV28
size: many
J: TRBJ1-5
DNA: TGTGCCAGCAGAGGGACCGGGACGGAGAGGGAGAATCAGCCCCAGCATTTT
CDR3: CASRGTGTERENQPQHF

length: 14
D: NA
V: TRBV11-2
size: many
J: TRBJ1-2
DNA: TGTGCCAGCAGCTTATTCGGGGGTATCTATGGCTACACCTTC
CDR3: CASSLFGGIYGYTF

length: 18
D: NA
V: TRBV4-1
size: few
J: TRBJ2-3
DNA: TGCGCCAGCAGCTCCTCCGACAGCTCTTCTAGCGTCACAGATACGCAGTATTTT
CDR3: CASSSSDSSSSVTDTQYF

length: 16
D: NA
V: TRBV6-1
size: few
J: TRBJ1-5
DNA: TGTGCCAGCAGTTTCGAGGGCAGGTATAGCAATCAGCCCCAGCATTTT
CDR3: CASSFEGRYSNQPQHF

length: 15
D: NA
V: TRBV6-5
size: NA
J: TRBJ1-2
DNA: TGTGCCAGCAGTTACCCGGGGGGGGGAAACTATGGCTACACCTTC
CDR3: CASSYPGGGNYGYTF

length: 16
D: TRBD2
V: TRBV5-1
size: many
J: TRBJ2-1
DNA: TGCGCCAGCAGTGTCCAGGGCGGGAGCTCCTACAATGAGCAGTTCTTC
CDR3: CASSVQGGSSYNEQFF

length: 14
D: NA
V: TRBV18
size: many
J: TRBJ2-1
DNA: TGTGCCAGCTCACCGTCAGGGGCTGGCGATGAGCAGTTCTTC
CDR3: CASSPSGAGDEQFF

length: 14
D: NA
V: TRBV6-2/TRBV6-3
size: NA
J: TRBJ2-5
DNA: TGTGCCAGCAGTTACTCGCAGGCATGGGAGACCCAGTACTTC
CDR3: CASSYSQAWETQYF

length: 15
D: NA
V: TRBV4-1
size: few
J: TRBJ1-5
DNA: TGCGCCAGCAGCCAAGAAAGGGCAGGCCTGGGGCCCCAGCATTTT
CDR3: CASSQERAGLGPQHF

length: 13
D: TRBD1
V: TRBV20-1
size: few
J: TRBJ2-1
DNA: TGCAGTGCTAGAGTGGGGGGGGACAGGGGGCGGTTCTTC
CDR3: CSARVGGDRGRFF

length: 13
D: NA
V: TRBV20-1
size: many
J: TRBJ2-7
DNA: TGCAGTGCTAGAGCGGGACACGGATACGAGCAGTACTTC
CDR3: CSARAGHGYEQYF

length: 15
D: TRBD1
V: TRBV7-2
size: many
J: TRBJ1-5
DNA: TGTGCCAGCAGCTTGGACAGGGGGACCAATCAGCCCCAGCATTTT
CDR3: CASSLDRGTNQPQHF

length: 12
D: NA
V: TRBV7-9
size: few
J: TRBJ1-1
DNA: TGTGCCAGCAGCGGCGTGTGGACTGAAGCTTTCTTT
CDR3: CASSGVWTEAFF

length: 14
D: NA
V: TRBV11-3
size: many
J: TRBJ1-1
DNA: TGTGCCAGCAGCACCCGTTGGGGCCAGGGTGAAGCTTTCTTT
CDR3: CASSTRWGQGEAFF

length: 12
D: NA
V: TRBV6-1
size: NA
J: TRBJ1-5
DNA: TGTGCCAGCAGCCCTCGCCCAGGGCCCCAGCATTTT
CDR3: CASSPRPGPQHF

length: 16
D: NA
V: TRBV20-1
size: few
J: TRBJ1-3
DNA: TGCAGTGCTAGAAGGACAGTAAGGTCCTCTGGAAACACCATATATTTT
CDR3: CSARRTVRSSGNTIYF

length: 15
D: NA
V: TRBV20-1
size: NA
J: TRBJ1-2
DNA: TGCAGTGCTAGGGCAGGACAGCTTACTAACTATGGCTACACCTTC
CDR3: CSARAGQLTNYGYTF

length: 20
D: TRBD2
V: TRBV20-1
size: few
J: TRBJ2-3
DNA: TGCAGTGCTAGAGATCCAGGACTAGCGGTCCGAGGGGCTAGCACAGATACGCAGTATTTT
CDR3: CSARDPGLAVRGASTDTQYF

length: 12
D: NA
V: TRBV6-5
size: many
J: TRBJ1-1
DNA: TGTGCCAGCAGTTACTCGAACAGAGAAGCTTTCTTT
CDR3: CASSYSNREAFF

length: 15
D: TRBD1
V: TRBV20-1
size: many
J: TRBJ1-5
DNA: TGCAGTGCTAGGCCAGGACAGGGGTTGAATCAGCCCCAGCATTTT
CDR3: CSARPGQGLNQPQHF

length: 16
D: TRBD2
V: TRBV7-2
size: few
J: TRBJ2-3
DNA: TGTGCCAGCAGCTTAGTCACGGGACTAGCGGCAGATACGCAGTATTTT
CDR3: CASSLVTGLAADTQYF

length: 15
D: NA
V: TRBV2
size: many
J: TRBJ2-4
DNA: TGTGCCAGCAGTGAAACTAGCTTCGCCAAAAACATTCAGTACTTC
CDR3: CASSETSFAKNIQYF

length: 16
D: NA
V: TRBV20-1
size: NA
J: TRBJ2-5
DNA: TGCAGTGCTAGAGAAGGAACACAGGGAGTAGGGGGGACCCAGTACTTC
CDR3: CSAREGTQGVGGTQYF

length: 13
D: TRBD1
V: TRBV19
size: NA
J: TRBJ2-2
DNA: TGTGCCATCAGGGGGCCGAACACCGGGGAGCTGTTTTTT
CDR3: CAIRGPNTGELFF

length: 14
D: NA
V: TRBV20-1
size: many
J: TRBJ2-1
DNA: TGCAGTGCTCGGAGGGGGGCCTCCTACAATGAGCAGTTCTTC
CDR3: CSARRGASYNEQFF

length: 14
D: NA
V: TRBV28
size: NA
J: TRBJ2-3
DNA: TGTGCCAGCCTCGATGGAGGGTCCACAGATACGCAGTATTTT
CDR3: CASLDGGSTDTQYF

length: 14
D: NA
V: TRBV28
size: many
J: TRBJ1-1
DNA: TGTGCCAGCAGTTTCGCAGGGAGTAACACTGAAGCTTTCTTT
CDR3: CASSFAGSNTEAFF

length: 15
D: TRBD1
V: TRBV19
size: few
J: TRBJ2-1
DNA: TGTGCCAGTAGTATACGGGGACAGGGGGCTGTTGAGCAGTTCTTC
CDR3: CASSIRGQGAVEQFF

length: 17
D: TRBD2
V: TRBV5-1
size: few
J: TRBJ2-1
DNA: TGCGCCAGCAGCTTGGGTGCTAGCGGGAGGGCCGGGGATGAGCAGTTCTTC
CDR3: CASSLGASGRAGDEQFF

length: 14
D: NA
V: TRBV11-2
size: many
J: TRBJ2-1
DNA: TGTGCCAGCAGCTTGCCCCCTGGTGGGGATGAGCAGTTCTTC
CDR3: CASSLPPGGDEQFF

length: 17
D: NA
V: TRBV5-8
size: many
J: TRBJ2-4
DNA: TGTGCCAGCAGAGCTGAGGACGCCCTGACAGGACCAAACATTCAGTACTTC
CDR3: CASRAEDALTGPNIQYF

length: 14
D: NA
V: TRBV12-3/TRBV12-4
size: few
J: TRBJ2-7
DNA: TGTACCAGCAGCCCCGGACCGAATGCCTACGAGCAGTACTTC
CDR3: CTSSPGPNAYEQYF

length: 13
D: TRBD1
V: TRBV29-1
size: NA
J: TRBJ2-3
DNA: TGCAGCGTTGATGAGCTGACAGGGGTTACGCAGTATTTT
CDR3: CSVDELTGVTQYF

length: 16
D: NA
V: TRBV3-1
size: many
J: TRBJ1-2
DNA: TGTGCCAGCAGCCAAGTTGTTGGGGCAGCTAACTATGGCTACACCTTC
CDR3: CASSQVVGAANYGYTF